Below, one T cell receptor beta chain is given with its context. This sample was taken from a study of blood T cell repertoires in COVID-19. As for the study in general: The analysed material was cDNA or gDNA that came from T cells, B-cell-depleted T cells, or PBMCs.

Repertoires were generated with immunoSEQ multiplex PCR, while TCRdb's copy carries only in-frame clones and drops some. The table shows about 200,000 clones, with 80% occurring only once. Trimming cost V 3 bases and J 5 bases, with 22 bases left between them. CDR3 length: 17 amino acids. Germline loops: CDR1 MDHEN, CDR2 SYDVKM. The chain uses TRBV28 and TRBJ2-5; D is perhaps TRBD2 (6 bases). The sequence was obtained from a woman aged 70 to 79 with acute or convalescent COVID-19. The sequencing input was peripheral blood. The CDR3: CASSLAPWRVKGETQYF. In DNA, the CDR3 is TGTGCCAGCAGTTTGGCTCCATGGAGGGTGAAGGGGGAGACCCAGTACTTC.